The T cell receptor (beta chain) under discussion was sequenced for a study of T cell changes during pregnancy in multiple sclerosis. CDR3 size: 20 residues. The V gene lost 2 bases and the J gene lost 2 bases, with 27 bases spanning the gap. Germline CDR1 SNHLY, CDR2 FYNNEI. Assay used: immunoSEQ multiplex PCR; TCRdb lists only in-frame clones, some missing. The sample lists tens of thousands of clones; almost 95% were seen once. Sequencing used CD8+ T cells from peripheral blood mononuclear cells, obtained in the third trimester of pregnancy. The receptor comes from a female donor in good health, enrolled as a control in a pregnancy study. This rearrangement joins TRBV2 to TRBJ1-2, with a tentative D call TRBD1 (6 bases). CDR3 sequence: CASSETSLIKTGQRNYGYTF. CDR3 in DNA: TGTGCCAGCAGTGAAACTTCCCTAATTAAGACAGGACAGAGAAACTATGGCTACACCTTC.